This T cell receptor beta chain appears in the sequencing data of a study of T cells after yellow fever vaccination. This clonotype came up a few times. What it binds is not known. Overall study findings and caveats: On re-exposure, the response was weaker but peaked faster, at day 5 versus 15.

This CDR3 region has 16 residues. CDR1 and CDR2 (germline): SGHAT, FQNNGV. V was pared by 7 bases and J by 4 bases, with 19 bases between. Production of TCR cDNA was by 5'RACE template switching, which also added a universal primer site and UMIs. TCRdb re-called the 5' RACE reads through MiXCR, storing one row per CDR3 protein. The sample holds under 600,000 distinct CDR3 sequences, approximately 13% seen once. This TCR derives from a man in his thirties or forties who received the YFV17D yellow fever vaccine. The source was PBMCs, collected on the day of the yellow fever booster vaccination. The J gene is TRBJ2-2, the V gene TRBV11-2; TRBD2 might be the D (6 bases). The chain's CDR3 is CASTPIGWGGTGELFF. In DNA form, the CDR3 reads TGTGCCAGCACCCCTATCGGGTGGGGAGGCACCGGGGAGCTGTTTTTT.